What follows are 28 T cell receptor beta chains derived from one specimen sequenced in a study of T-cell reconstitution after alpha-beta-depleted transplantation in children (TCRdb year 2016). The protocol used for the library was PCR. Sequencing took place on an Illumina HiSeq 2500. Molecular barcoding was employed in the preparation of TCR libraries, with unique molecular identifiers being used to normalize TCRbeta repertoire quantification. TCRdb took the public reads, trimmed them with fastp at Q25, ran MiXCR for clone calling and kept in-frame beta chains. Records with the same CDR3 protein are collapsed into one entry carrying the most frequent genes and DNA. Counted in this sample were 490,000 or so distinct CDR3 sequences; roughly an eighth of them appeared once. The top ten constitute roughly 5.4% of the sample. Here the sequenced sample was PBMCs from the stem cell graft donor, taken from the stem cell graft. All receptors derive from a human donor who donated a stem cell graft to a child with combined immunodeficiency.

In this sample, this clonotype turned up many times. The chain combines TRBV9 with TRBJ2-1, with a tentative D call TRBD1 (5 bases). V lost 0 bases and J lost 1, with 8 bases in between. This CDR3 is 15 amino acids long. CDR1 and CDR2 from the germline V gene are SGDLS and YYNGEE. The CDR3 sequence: CASSVVRESYNEQFF. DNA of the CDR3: TGTGCCAGCAGCGTAGTCAGGGAATCCTACAATGAGCAGTTCTTC.

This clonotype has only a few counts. The CDR3 is CSAREDPGSADTQYF. DNA of the CDR3: TGCAGTGCTAGAGAAGATCCAGGGTCAGCAGATACGCAGTATTTT. The V call is TRBV20-1, the J call TRBJ2-3; D perhaps matches TRBD1 (5 bases). Deletions cut 0 bases from V and 4 bases from J, with 14 bases between. CDR3 length: 15 residues. In germline, CDR1 is DFQATT, CDR2 SNEGSKA (reference sequence).

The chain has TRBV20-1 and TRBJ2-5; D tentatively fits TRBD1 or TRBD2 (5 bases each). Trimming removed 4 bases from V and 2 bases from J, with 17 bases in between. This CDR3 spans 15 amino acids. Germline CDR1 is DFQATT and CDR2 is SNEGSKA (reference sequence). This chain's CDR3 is CSATTSGPSQETQYF. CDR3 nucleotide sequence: TGCAGTGCTACGACGTCGGGGCCTTCACAAGAGACCCAGTACTTC.

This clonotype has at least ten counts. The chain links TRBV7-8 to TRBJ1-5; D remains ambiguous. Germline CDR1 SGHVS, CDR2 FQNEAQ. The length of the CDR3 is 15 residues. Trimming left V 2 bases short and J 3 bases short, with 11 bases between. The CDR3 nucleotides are TGTGCCAGCAGCTTAATATCGGGGTTCAATCAGCCCCAGCATTTT. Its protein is CASSLISGFNQPQHF.

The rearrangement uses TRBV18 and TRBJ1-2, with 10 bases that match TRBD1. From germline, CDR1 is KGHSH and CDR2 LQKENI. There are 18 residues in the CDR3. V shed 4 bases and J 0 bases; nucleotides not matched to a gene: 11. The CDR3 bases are TGTGCCAGCTCACTCTCCGGACAGGGGGAGAAAGCTAACTATGGCTACACCTTC. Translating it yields CASSLSGQGEKANYGYTF. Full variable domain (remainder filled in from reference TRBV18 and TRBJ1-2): NAGVMQNPRHLVRRRGQEARLRCSPMKGHSHVYWYRQLPEEGLKFMVYLQKENIIDESGMPKERFSAEFPKEGPSILRIQQVVRGDSAAYFCASSLSGQGEKANYGYTFGSGTRLTVV.

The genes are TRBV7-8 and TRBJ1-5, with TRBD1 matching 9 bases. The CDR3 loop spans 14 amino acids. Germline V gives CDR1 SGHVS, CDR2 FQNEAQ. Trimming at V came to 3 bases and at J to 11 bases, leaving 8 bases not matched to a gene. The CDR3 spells CASSFGQGFGAQHF. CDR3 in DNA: TGTGCCAGCAGCTTTGGACAGGGGTTCGGCGCCCAGCATTTT.

The CDR3 DNA sequence: TGCGCCAGCAGCTTGGGGGACGGAAGCACAGATACGCAGTATTTT. Translation: CASSLGDGSTDTQYF. The rearrangement joins TRBV5-1 to TRBJ2-3; TRBD1 or TRBD2 may be the D gene (5 bases each). The CDR3 loop spans 15 amino acids. Looked up from germline, CDR1 is SGHRS and CDR2 is YFSETQ. Between the trimmed V and J ends, which lost 0 bases and 0 bases, there was a span of 8 bases.

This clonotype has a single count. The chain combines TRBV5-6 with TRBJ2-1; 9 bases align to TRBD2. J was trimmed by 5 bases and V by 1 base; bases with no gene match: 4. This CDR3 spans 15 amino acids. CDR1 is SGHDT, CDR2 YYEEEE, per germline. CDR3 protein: CASSLLAGTDNEQFF. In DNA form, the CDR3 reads TGTGCCAGCAGCTTGCTAGCGGGGACAGACAATGAGCAGTTCTTC. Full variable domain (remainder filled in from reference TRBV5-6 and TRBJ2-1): DAGVTQSPTHLIKTRGQQVTLRCSPKSGHDTVSWYQQALGQGPQFIFQYYEEEERQRGNFPDRFSGHQFPNYSSELNVNALLLGDSALYLCASSLLAGTDNEQFFGPGTRLTVL.

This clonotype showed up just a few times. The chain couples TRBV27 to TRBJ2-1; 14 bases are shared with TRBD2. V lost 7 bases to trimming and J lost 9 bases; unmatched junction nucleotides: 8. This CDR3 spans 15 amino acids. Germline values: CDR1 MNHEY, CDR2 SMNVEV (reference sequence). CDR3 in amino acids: CASITGTSGRGEQFF. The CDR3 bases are TGTGCCAGCATAACCGGGACTAGCGGGAGAGGTGAGCAGTTCTTC.

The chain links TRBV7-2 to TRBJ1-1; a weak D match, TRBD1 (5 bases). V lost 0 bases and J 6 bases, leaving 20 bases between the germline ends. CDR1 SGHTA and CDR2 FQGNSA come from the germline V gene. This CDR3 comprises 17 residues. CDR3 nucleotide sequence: TGTGCCAGCAGCTTAGCCCTTGGGGCAGGGTCCGGGTCTGAAGCTTTCTTT. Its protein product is CASSLALGAGSGSEAFF.

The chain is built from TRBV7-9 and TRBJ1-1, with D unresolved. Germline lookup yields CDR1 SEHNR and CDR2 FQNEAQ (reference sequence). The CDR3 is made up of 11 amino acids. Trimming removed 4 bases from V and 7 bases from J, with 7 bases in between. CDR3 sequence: CASSSTYEAFF. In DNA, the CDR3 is TGTGCCAGCAGCTCTACATATGAAGCTTTCTTT.

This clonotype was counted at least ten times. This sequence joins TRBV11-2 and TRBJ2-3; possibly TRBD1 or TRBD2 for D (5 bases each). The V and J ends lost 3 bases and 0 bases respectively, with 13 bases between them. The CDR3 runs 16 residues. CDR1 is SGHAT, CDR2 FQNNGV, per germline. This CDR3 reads CASSFRGVPSTDTQYF. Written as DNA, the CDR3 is TGTGCCAGCAGCTTCCGAGGGGTCCCTAGCACAGATACGCAGTATTTT.

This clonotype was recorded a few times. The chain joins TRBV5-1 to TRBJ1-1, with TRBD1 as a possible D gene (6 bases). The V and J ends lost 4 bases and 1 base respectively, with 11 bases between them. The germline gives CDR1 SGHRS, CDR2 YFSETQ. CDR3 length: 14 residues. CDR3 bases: TGCGCCAGCAGCCGGGGACACCAGAACACTGAAGCTTTCTTT. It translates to CASSRGHQNTEAFF.

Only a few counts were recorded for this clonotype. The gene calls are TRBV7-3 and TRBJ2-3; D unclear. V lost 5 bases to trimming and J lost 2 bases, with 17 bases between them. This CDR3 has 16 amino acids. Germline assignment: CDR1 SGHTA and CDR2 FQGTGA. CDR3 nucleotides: TGTGCCAGCAGCCCCGACTCACTCACCGTCACAGATACGCAGTATTTT. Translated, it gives CASSPDSLTVTDTQYF. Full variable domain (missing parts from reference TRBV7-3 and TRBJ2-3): GAGVSQTPSNKVTEKGKYVELRCDPISGHTALYWYRQSLGQGPEFLIYFQGTGAADDSGLPNDRFFAVRPEGSVSTLKIQRTERGDSAVYLCASSPDSLTVTDTQYFGPGTRLTVL.

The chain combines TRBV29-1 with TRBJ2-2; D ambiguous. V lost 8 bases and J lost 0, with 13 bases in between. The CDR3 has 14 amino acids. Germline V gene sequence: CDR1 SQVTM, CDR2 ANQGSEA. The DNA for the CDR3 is TGCAGCACGTCTGCGGCGGCGAACACCGGGGAGCTGTTTTTT. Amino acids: CSTSAAANTGELFF.

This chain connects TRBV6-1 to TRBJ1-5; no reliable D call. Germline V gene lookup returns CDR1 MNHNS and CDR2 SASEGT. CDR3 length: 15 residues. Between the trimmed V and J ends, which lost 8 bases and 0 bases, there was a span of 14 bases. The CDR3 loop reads CASGRVKGSNQPQHF. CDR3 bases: TGTGCCAGCGGACGGGTGAAGGGTAGCAATCAGCCCCAGCATTTT.

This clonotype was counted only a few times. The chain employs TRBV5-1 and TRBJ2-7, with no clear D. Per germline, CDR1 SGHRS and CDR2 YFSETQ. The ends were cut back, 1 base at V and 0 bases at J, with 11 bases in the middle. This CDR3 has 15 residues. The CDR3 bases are TGCGCCAGCAGCTTGTCGGCCAAGAGCTCCTACGAGCAGTACTTC. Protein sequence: CASSLSAKSSYEQYF.

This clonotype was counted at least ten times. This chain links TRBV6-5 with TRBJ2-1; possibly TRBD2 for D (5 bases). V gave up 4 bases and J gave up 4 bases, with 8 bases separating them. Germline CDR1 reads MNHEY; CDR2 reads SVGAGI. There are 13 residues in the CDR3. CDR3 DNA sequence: TGTGCCAGCAGTTGGAGGACTTACAATGAGCAGTTCTTC. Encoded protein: CASSWRTYNEQFF.

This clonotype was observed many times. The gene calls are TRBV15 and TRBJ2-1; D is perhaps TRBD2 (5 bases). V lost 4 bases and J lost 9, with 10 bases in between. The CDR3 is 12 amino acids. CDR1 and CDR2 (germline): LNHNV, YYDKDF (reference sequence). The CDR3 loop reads CATSTPSSEQFF. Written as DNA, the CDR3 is TGTGCCACCAGCACCCCTAGCAGTGAGCAGTTCTTC.

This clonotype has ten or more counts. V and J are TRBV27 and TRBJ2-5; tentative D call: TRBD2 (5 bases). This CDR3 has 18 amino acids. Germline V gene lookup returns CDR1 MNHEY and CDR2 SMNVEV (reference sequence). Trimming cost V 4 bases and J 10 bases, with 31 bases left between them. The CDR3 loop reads CASSYSHISGSFEGDQYF. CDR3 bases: TGTGCCAGCAGTTACTCTCACATTTCCGGGTCTTTTGAGGGTGACCAGTACTTC.

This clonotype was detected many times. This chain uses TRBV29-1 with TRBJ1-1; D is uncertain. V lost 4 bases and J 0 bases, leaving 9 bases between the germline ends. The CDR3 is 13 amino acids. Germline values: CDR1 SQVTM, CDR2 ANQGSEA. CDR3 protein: CSVGPGMNTEAFF. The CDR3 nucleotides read TGCAGCGTTGGGCCCGGAATGAACACTGAAGCTTTCTTT.

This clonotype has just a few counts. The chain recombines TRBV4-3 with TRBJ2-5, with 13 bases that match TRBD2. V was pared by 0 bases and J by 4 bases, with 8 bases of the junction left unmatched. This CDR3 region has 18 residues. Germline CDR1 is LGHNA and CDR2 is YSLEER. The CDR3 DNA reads TGCGCCAGCAGCCAAGATTATGGAAGGACTAGCGGGGGAGAGACCCAGTACTTC. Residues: CASSQDYGRTSGGETQYF.

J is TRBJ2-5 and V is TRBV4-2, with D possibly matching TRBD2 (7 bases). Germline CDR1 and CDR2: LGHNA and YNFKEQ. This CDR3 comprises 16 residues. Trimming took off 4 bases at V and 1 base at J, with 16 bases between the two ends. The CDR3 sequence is CASSLGGGDPQETQYF. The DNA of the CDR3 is TGTGCCAGCAGCCTAGGGGGAGGGGATCCCCAAGAGACCCAGTACTTC.

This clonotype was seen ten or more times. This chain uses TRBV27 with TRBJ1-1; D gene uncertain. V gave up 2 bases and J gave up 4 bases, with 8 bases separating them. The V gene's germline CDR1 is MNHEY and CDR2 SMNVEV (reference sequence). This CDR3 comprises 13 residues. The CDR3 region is CASSLGVLTEAFF. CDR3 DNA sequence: TGTGCCAGCAGTTTAGGGGTACTCACTGAAGCTTTCTTT.

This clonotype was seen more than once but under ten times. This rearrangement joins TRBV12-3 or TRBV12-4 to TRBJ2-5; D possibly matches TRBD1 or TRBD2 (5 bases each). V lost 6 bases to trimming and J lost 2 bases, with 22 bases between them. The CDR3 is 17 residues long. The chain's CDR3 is CASSPSLAGTPQETQYF. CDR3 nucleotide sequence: TGTGCCAGCAGCCCTTCCCTCGCCGGGACGCCGCAAGAGACCCAGTACTTC.

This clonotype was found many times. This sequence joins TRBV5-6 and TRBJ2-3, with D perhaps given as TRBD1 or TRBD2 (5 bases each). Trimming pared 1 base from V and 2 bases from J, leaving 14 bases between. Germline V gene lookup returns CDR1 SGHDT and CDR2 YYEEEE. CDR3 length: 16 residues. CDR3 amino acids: CASSLLRGLNTDTQYF. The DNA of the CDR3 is TGTGCCAGCAGCTTGTTACGGGGCCTTAACACAGATACGCAGTATTTT.

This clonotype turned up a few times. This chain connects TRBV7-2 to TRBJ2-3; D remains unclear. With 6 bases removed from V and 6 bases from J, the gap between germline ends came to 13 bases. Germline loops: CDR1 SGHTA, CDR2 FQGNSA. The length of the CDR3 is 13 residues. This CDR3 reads CASSPSGGDTQYF. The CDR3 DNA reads TGTGCCAGCAGTCCCAGTGGTGGGGATACGCAGTATTTT.

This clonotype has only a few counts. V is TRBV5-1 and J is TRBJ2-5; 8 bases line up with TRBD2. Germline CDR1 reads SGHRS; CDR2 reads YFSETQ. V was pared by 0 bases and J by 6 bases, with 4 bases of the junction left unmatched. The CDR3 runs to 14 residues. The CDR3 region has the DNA TGCGCCAGCAGCTTGGACGGGGGGGGAAAGACCCAGTACTTC. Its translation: CASSLDGGGKTQYF.